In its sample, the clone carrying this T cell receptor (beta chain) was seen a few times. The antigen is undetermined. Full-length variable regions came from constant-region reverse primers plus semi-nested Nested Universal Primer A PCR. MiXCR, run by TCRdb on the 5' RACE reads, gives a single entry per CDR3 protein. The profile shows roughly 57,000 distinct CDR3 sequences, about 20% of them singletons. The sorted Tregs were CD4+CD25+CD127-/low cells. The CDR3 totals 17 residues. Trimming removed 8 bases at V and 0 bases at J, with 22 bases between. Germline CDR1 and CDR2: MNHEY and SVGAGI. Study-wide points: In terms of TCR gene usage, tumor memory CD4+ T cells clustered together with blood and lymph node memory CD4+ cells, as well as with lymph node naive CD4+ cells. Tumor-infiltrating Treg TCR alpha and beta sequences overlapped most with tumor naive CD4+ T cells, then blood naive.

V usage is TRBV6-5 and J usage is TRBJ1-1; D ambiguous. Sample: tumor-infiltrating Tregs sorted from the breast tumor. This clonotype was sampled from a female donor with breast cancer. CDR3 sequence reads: CASLKDARVLVNTEAFF. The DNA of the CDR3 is TGTGCCAGCCTCAAAGACGCCCGGGTGTTGGTGAACACTGAAGCTTTCTTT.